In this sample, the clone carrying this TCR beta chain turned up a few times. Its antigen is not identified. The source of the sample is a study of Graves' ophthalmopathy and Graves' hyperthyroidism. Study-level background: Peripheral blood (taken before any treatment) was collected at initial diagnosis. Study-level results: Sensitivity of 85% to 90% and specificity of about 77% were achieved when a 13-signature model separated ophthalmopathy from stable hyperthyroidism. Most thyroid clonotypes with frequency above 0.001 were detected in blood too.

Establishment of the diagnosis relied upon clinical symptoms, serum thyroxine, TRAb, thyroid ultrasound and orbital computed tomography. This CDR3 has 13 amino acids. Deletions cut 3 bases from V and 3 bases from J, with 9 bases between. Per the germline V gene, CDR1 is KGHSH and CDR2 is LQKENI. Amplified TCR beta CDR3 regions were obtained using RNA transcripts as template. Second-round multiplex PCR came after a first-round RT-PCR that employed HTBI primers. MiXCR was run by TCRdb on the multiplex PCR reads, yielding one entry per CDR3 protein. The sample lists some 520,000 distinct CDR3 sequences, around 14% seen once, with about 9.4% in the top ten.

This chain connects TRBV18 to TRBJ2-7; a weak D match, TRBD1 (5 bases). This clonotype was sampled from a woman aged 25 to 39 with Graves' ophthalmopathy. The material sequenced was blood. The CDR3 sequence: CASSPPQGYEQYF. In nucleotides, the CDR3 is TGTGCCAGCTCACCCCCGCAGGGCTACGAGCAGTACTTC.